This TCR beta chain was sequenced during a study of graft-versus-host responses after intestinal transplantation (dated by TCRdb to the early 2020s). Background for the entire study: The transplants that recipients received were multivisceral, liver-intestinal, or isolated intestinal. Donor T cell macrochimerism was defined as a peak of at least 4% donor T cells among recipient peripheral blood mononuclear cells. Of the 20 to 25 intestinal transplant recipients enrolled in the cohort, one of whom was a retransplant, a few patients without pretransplant specimens were excluded. Every recipient was given anti-thymocyte globulin induction, followed by about three years of maintenance tacrolimus and steroids. After intestinal transplantation, graft-versus-host and host-versus-graft alloreactive T cell clones were followed in the graft, circulation and bone marrow using bulk TCR-beta CDR3 sequencing. Rather than being sequenced by the commercial service, samples from a few later patients were sequenced in-house on an Illumina MiSeq and processed with MiXCR. To identify alloreactive clones, pre-transplant mixed lymphocyte reaction products were sequenced and then compared with unstimulated pre-transplant donor and recipient T cells.

V is shortened by 0 bases, J by 3 bases, and the region joining them spans 9 bases. CDR1 SGDLS and CDR2 YYNGEE were looked up in the germline V gene. From the cysteine through the phenylalanine, the CDR3 covers 14 amino acids. The kept DNA is CDR3 alone, 42 bases in frame from the first base. This sample's time point label indicates: cells obtained before transplantation from donor or recipient. CD3+CD4+ and CD3+CD8+ populations were FACS-sorted from unstimulated pre-transplant donor and recipient cells taken from spleen or lymph nodes. The library was built by means of the immunoSEQ multiplex PCR assay. For most patients, genomic DNA was isolated with the Qiagen DNeasy Blood and Tissue Kit and sent frozen to Adaptive Biotechnologies for TCR sequencing. Adaptive Biotechnologies carried out high-throughput TCR-beta CDR3 sequencing of genomic DNA for most patients. The study's own analysis went as follows. Adaptive's ImmunoSEQ software was the source of the TCR sequencing data for 15 to 20 patients, while a few other patients were processed with MiXCR and VDJtools. To correct CD4 versus CD8 sorting errors, sequences present in both subsets at a frequency ratio below 5:1 were removed. CDR3 nucleotide sequences shared by donor and recipient were removed because the origin of these sequences could not be assigned. At least 2-fold expansion over unstimulated cells and a minimum CFSE-low frequency of 0.002% (template counts) or 0.001% (read counts) were required for clones to be classified as alloreactive. A clone was considered mappable if detected in the sequenced pre-transplant spleen, lymph node, or MLR CFSE-low populations of the donor or recipient. Cumulative frequency of alloreactive clones was calculated as a percentage of all sequences weighted by copy number. TCRdb limited this immuneACCESS table to in-frame rearrangements with V and J called. A share of clones is missing; checked studies link under half to unresolved V genes, and the rest is unexplained. Clonal size and the V and J genes are those of that table, whereas D and trimming came from the DNA. The sample table lists tens of thousands of clones, 90% of them with a count of one. The ten largest clones add up to roughly 4% of the sample.

A remark on this clone: Its antigen is not yet known. No clone much larger than this one lies a single base away; base qualities are absent.

The paper's findings and limits, for the study overall: In patients with donor T cell macrochimerism, the allografts had high GvH to HvG T cell clonal ratios. Early after transplant, declines in HvG clones were associated with peak levels of circulating GvH clones. GvH clones were detected in recipient bone marrow, and some of these GvH clones were observed earlier in ileal mucosa or blood, consistent with an intestinal mucosal origin. The conclusions were limited by the relatively low number and heterogeneity of the intestinal transplant patients.

This specimen consisted of unstimulated CD8+ T cells sorted from spleen or lymph node cells, obtained before transplant. The TCR sequence derives from a human donor who was the organ donor for an intestinal transplant. The sequence joins TRBV9 to TRBJ2-5; TRBD1 is a possible D gene, resting on 5 matching bases. The CDR3 has the sequence CASSVGGVEETQYF. The bases are TGTGCCAGCAGCGTAGGGGGCGTGGAAGAGACCCAGTACTTC. With the rest looked up from the reference TRBV9 and TRBJ2-5 genes rather than sequenced, the full variable domain is DSGVTQTPKHLITATGQRVTLRCSPRSGDLSVYWYQQSLDQGLQFLIQYYNGEERAKGNILERFSAQQFPDLHSELNLSSLELGDSALYFCASSVGGVEETQYFGPGTRLLVL.